The present T cell receptor (beta chain) was sequenced within a study of blood T cell repertoires in COVID-19. Looking at the study overall: The cDNA or gDNA used as material had been derived from T cells, B-cell-depleted T cells, or PBMCs.

The repertoire was sequenced with immunoSEQ multiplex PCR; TCRdb's copy has only in-frame clones and lacks some. This sample has roughly 290,000 clones; 70% to 90% occur once, and the top ten carry 4% to 4.5%. Membership in each cohort depended on participant-reported clinical history. Recovered status applied to Cohort 3 donors who had two consecutive negative PCRs. It also applied to those with clearance or with symptom resolution. The CDR3 extends over 18 amino acids. CDR1 and CDR2 (germline): SGHTA, FQGNSA. Trimming cost V 1 base and J 2 bases, with 18 bases left between them. The sequenced sample consisted of PBMCs or T cells enriched from blood (not recorded which). The chain joins TRBV7-2 to TRBJ1-3, with D possibly matching TRBD1 (5 bases). The clonotype originates from a woman aged 30 to 39 who had recovered from COVID-19. Here the CDR3 DNA reads TGTGCCAGCAGCTTAGTAGTACCAGGGTTTCGAGCTGGAAACACCATATATTTT. This gives the protein CASSLVVPGFRAGNTIYF.